This TCR beta chain originates from a study of blood T cell repertoires in COVID-19. Study details: The United States, Italy and Spain provided the acute and convalescent COVID-19 samples. Sources were T cells, B-cell-depleted T cells, or PBMCs; the material itself was cDNA or gDNA.

The CDR3 totals 14 residues. Germline V gene lookup returns CDR1 SGHRS and CDR2 YFSETQ. Between the trimmed V and J ends, which lost 0 bases and 7 bases, there was a span of 13 bases. This clone was counted between two and nine times. As originally analysed: The assay estimated nucleated cells by amplifying reference gene primers. The assay was immunoSEQ multiplex PCR, and TCRdb's table has in-frame clones only and misses some. V, J and clone size derive from that table, while D and trimming were established from the DNA sequence. The repertoire holds over 130,000 clones, with roughly 90% as singletons. Seattle participants joined during active infection and were tracked over time.

The sample was peripheral blood. The chain is built from TRBV5-1 and TRBJ1-2; D perhaps matches TRBD1 (6 bases). This clonotype was sampled from a human donor with COVID-19, enrolled during active disease. The donor label of this sample is uncertain. The DNA of the CDR3 is TGCGCCAGCAGCTTGGAGGGGGGGCCGGTTGGCTACACCTTC. Protein product: CASSLEGGPVGYTF.